These 16 T cell receptor beta chains came from one sample sequenced in a study of T cell responses to AZD1222 COVID-19 vaccine. TCRdb's table, derived via immunoSEQ multiplex PCR, lists solely in-frame clones and lacks some. The sample records approximately 80,000 clones, 70% to 90% being singletons. The source was peripheral blood, collected 28 days after the second AZD1222 dose. These receptors were obtained from an adult who received the AZD1222 COVID-19 vaccine.

V usage is TRBV11-2 and J usage is TRBJ2-7; D may correspond to TRBD1 or TRBD2 (5 bases each). The CDR3 runs to 15 residues. Trimming took 2 bases from V and 0 from J, leaving 11 bases between them. Germline CDR1 SGHAT, CDR2 FQNNGV. The DNA of the CDR3 is TGTGCCAGCAGCTTACTGGGACCCAGCTCCTACGAGCAGTACTTC. Residues: CASSLLGPSSYEQYF.

The chain uses TRBV11-3 and TRBJ1-1; 7 bases map to TRBD1. The junction had 6 bases not matched to a gene; V was cut back by 5 bases and J by 6 bases. Germline V gene data show CDR1 as SGHNT and CDR2 as YENEEA. CDR3 length: 13 residues. In nucleotides, the CDR3 is TGTGCCAGCAGCCCCCGACAGGGCGCTGAAGCTTTCTTT. It is translated as CASSPRQGAEAFF.

The table lists this clone with a count of one. V is TRBV2 and J is TRBJ1-4; no definite D call. Per germline, CDR1 SNHLY and CDR2 FYNNEI. The CDR3 runs to 12 residues. The V and J ends lost 4 bases and 13 bases respectively, with 13 bases between them. CDR3 DNA sequence: TGTGCCAGCAGTGCCGGGTTAGGTGGACTGTTTTTT. Protein product: CASSAGLGGLFF. Using reference TRBV2 and TRBJ1-4 for the parts outside the CDR3, the full variable domain is EPEVTQTPSHQVTQMGQEVILRCVPISNHLYFYWYRQILGQKVEFLVSFYNNEISEKSEIFDDQFSVERPDGSNFTLKIRSTKLEDSAMYFCASSAGLGGLFFGSGTQLSVL.

The chain is built from TRBV28 and TRBJ1-3; no clear D gene. Per germline, CDR1 MDHEN and CDR2 SYDVKM. Between the trimmed V and J ends, which lost 7 bases and 4 bases, there was a span of 5 bases. CDR3 size: 11 residues. CDR3 in amino acids: CASIHGNTIYF. In DNA, the CDR3 is TGTGCCAGCATTCACGGAAACACCATATATTTT.

This chain's CDR3 is CASSEGTGGTLYGYTF. CDR3 DNA: TGTGCCAGCAGCGAAGGGACAGGGGGAACCCTCTATGGCTACACCTTC. This chain links TRBV3-1 (or the pseudogene TRBV3-2) with TRBJ1-2; 11 positions match TRBD1. J lost 4 bases, V lost 5 bases, and 9 bases had no gene match. The CDR3 has 16 amino acids. CDR1 and CDR2 from the germline V gene are LGHDT and YNNKEL (reference sequence).

This chain connects TRBV5-4 to TRBJ1-1, with 7 nucleotides matching TRBD1. Germline CDR1 and CDR2: SGHNT and YYREEE (reference sequence). The CDR3 extends over 14 amino acids. V shed 4 bases and J 3 bases; nucleotides not matched to a gene: 6. The CDR3, as DNA: TGTGCCAGCAGCAAGACAACAGGGGACACTGAAGCTTTCTTT. This encodes CASSKTTGDTEAFF.

The V call is TRBV5-1, the J call TRBJ1-2, with D possibly being TRBD1 (6 bases). The CDR3 is 12 residues long. Trimming left V 4 bases short and J 8 bases short, with 12 bases between. Germline CDR1 is SGHRS and CDR2 is YFSETQ. The CDR3: CASSENREGYTF. In DNA, the CDR3 is TGCGCCAGCAGCGAGAACAGGGAGGGCTACACCTTC.

This clone was recorded a few times. The genes are TRBV30 and TRBJ2-7, with D possibly being TRBD2 (7 bases). Germline V gene lookup returns CDR1 GTSNPN and CDR2 SVGIG (reference sequence). The CDR3 length is 12 residues. V lost 4 bases to trimming and J lost 2 bases, with 9 bases between them. The CDR3 reads CAWTGGPYEQYF. CDR3 nucleotide sequence: TGTGCCTGGACGGGGGGCCCCTACGAGCAGTACTTC.

The CDR3 DNA sequence: TGCGCCAGCAGCTTGGTAGGGGCTAGCGGGGGCCAAGAGACCCAGTACTTC. Its translation is CASSLVGASGGQETQYF. The rearrangement uses TRBV5-1 and TRBJ2-5, with 10 bases identical to TRBD2. This CDR3 has 17 amino acids. Per germline, CDR1 SGHRS and CDR2 YFSETQ. After removal of 0 bases from V and 1 base from J, the junction contained 6 bases not matched to a gene.

This rearrangement joins TRBV6-2 or TRBV6-3 to TRBJ1-5; D is possibly TRBD1 (5 bases). V lost 4 bases and J 6 bases, leaving 13 bases between the germline ends. The germline V gene has CDR1 MNHEY and CDR2 SVGEGT. The CDR3 spans 14 residues. CDR3 residues: CASSSPGYSQPQHF. Here the CDR3 DNA reads TGTGCCAGCAGTTCACCAGGGTATAGTCAGCCCCAGCATTTT.

The chain is built from TRBV9 and TRBJ1-4; 7 nucleotides align to TRBD1. Germline CDR1 SGDLS, CDR2 YYNGEE. This CDR3 contains 14 residues. Germline trimming cut 4 bases from V and 5 bases from J; bases unmatched to any gene: 5. The CDR3 protein is CASSQGQENEKLFF. The CDR3 DNA follows: TGTGCCAGCAGCCAAGGACAGGAGAATGAAAAACTGTTTTTT.

This clone was detected a few times. This chain uses TRBV7-9 with TRBJ2-7; D is undetermined. V was trimmed by 3 bases and J by 5 bases, leaving 8 bases between them. The germline V gene has CDR1 SEHNR and CDR2 FQNEAQ (reference sequence). The CDR3 length is 12 residues. CDR3 amino acids: CASSFRSHEQYF. CDR3 bases: TGTGCCAGCAGCTTTAGAAGCCACGAGCAGTACTTC.

This clone was counted once. The genes are TRBV11-2 and TRBJ1-6; D is unclear. The germline V gene has CDR1 SGHAT and CDR2 FQNNGV. V lost 5 bases to trimming and J lost 4 bases, with 18 bases between them. The CDR3 covers 17 residues. The CDR3 sequence is CASSLRARGMYNSPLHF. CDR3 nucleotides: TGTGCCAGCAGCCTCCGTGCCAGAGGGATGTATAATTCACCCCTCCACTTT.

This chain connects TRBV18 to TRBJ2-3; D remains ambiguous. The germline V and J ends were trimmed by 4 bases and 3 bases, with 5 bases remaining between them. CDR3 length equals 12 residues. From germline, CDR1 is KGHSH and CDR2 LQKENI. CDR3 protein: CASSRGTDTQYF. CDR3 nucleotides: TGTGCCAGCTCACGGGGTACAGATACGCAGTATTTT.

V gene TRBV18 combines with J gene TRBJ2-6; the match to TRBD1 covers 11 bases. The CDR3 covers 18 residues. From germline, CDR1 is KGHSH and CDR2 LQKENI. J was trimmed by 1 base and V by 3 bases; bases with no gene match: 5. The CDR3 reads CASSPGTGGLSGANVLTF. The CDR3, as DNA: TGTGCCAGCTCACCTGGGACAGGGGGGTTGTCTGGGGCCAACGTCCTGACTTTC.

This chain connects TRBV19 to TRBJ1-4; possibly TRBD1 for D (6 bases). Deletions cut 7 bases from V and 14 bases from J, with 20 bases between. Per the germline V gene, CDR1 is LNHDA and CDR2 is SQIVND (reference sequence). The CDR3 loop spans 13 amino acids. The CDR3 region is CASTSDRHRRLFF. The CDR3 DNA is TGTGCCAGTACCTCCGACAGGCACCGGCGGCTGTTTTTT. Full variable domain (remainder filled in from reference TRBV19 and TRBJ1-4): DGGITQSPKYLFRKEGQNVTLSCEQNLNHDAMYWYRQDPGQGLRLIYYSQIVNDFQKGDIAEGYSVSREKKESFPLTVTSAQKNPTAFYLCASTSDRHRRLFFGSGTQLSVL.